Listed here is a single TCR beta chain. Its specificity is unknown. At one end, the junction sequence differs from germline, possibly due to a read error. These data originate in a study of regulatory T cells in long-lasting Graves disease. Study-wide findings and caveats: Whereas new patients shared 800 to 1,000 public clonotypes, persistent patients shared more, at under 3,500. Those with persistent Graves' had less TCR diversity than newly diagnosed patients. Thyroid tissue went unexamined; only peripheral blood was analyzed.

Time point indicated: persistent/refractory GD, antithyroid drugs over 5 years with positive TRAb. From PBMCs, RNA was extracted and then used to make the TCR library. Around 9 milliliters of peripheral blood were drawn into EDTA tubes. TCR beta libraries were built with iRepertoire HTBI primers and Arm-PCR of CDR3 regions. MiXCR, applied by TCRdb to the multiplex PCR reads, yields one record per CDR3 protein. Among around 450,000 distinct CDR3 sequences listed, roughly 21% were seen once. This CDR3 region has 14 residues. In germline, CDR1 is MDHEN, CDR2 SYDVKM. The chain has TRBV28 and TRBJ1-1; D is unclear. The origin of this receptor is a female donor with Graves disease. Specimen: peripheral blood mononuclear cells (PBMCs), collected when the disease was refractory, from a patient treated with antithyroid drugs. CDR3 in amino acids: CASSLGRMNTGAFF. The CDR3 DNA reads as TGTGCCAGTAGTTTAGGACGGATGAACACTGGAGCTTTCTTT.